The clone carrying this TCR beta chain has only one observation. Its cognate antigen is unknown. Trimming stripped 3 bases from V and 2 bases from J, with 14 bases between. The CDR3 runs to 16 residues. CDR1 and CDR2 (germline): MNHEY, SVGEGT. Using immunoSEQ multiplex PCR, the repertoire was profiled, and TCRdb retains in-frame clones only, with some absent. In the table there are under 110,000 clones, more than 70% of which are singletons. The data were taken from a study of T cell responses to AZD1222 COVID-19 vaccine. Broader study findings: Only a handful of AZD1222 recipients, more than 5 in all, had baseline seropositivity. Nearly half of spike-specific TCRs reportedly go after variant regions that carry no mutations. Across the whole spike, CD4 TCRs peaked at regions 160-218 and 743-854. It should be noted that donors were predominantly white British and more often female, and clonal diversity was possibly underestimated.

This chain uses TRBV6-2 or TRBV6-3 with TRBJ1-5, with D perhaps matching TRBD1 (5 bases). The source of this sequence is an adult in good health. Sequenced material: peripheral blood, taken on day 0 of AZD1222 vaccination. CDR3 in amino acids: CASSYKGKVGNQPQHF. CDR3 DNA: TGTGCCAGCAGTTATAAGGGGAAGGTGGGCAATCAGCCCCAGCATTTT.